This record looks at one T cell receptor (beta chain) sequence and its context. The target antigen is unknown. The study ran its PCR with 60 Vbeta and 13 Jbeta primers. TCRdb's copy holds only in-frame clones and misses some; the assay was immunoSEQ multiplex PCR. Altogether approximately 270,000 clones are present, about 80% being singletons, with the ten largest covering about 0.29%. These data are taken from a study of cytomegalovirus exposure and HLA in healthy donors. Study-wide results and caveats: The likely origin of a cluster of highly shared sequence variants was a sequencing artifact. A later analysis showed that HLA-associated TCR beta chains had undergone more clonal expansion than equally common others.

The CDR3 is made up of 14 amino acids. Germline V lookup: CDR1 SGDLS, CDR2 YYNGEE. Sequenced: PBMCs. The V gene is TRBV9, the J gene TRBJ2-5; 9 bases fit TRBD1. The J call may be wrong; the DNA end is better matched by TRBJ2-7. The clonotype originates from a girl aged 2-10 years in good health and CMV-seronegative. CDR3 amino acids: CASSKDRGVYEQYF. CDR3 sequence (DNA): TGTGCCAGCAGCAAAGACAGGGGGGTATACGAGCAGTACTTC.